These T cell receptor beta chains were read from a single sample in a study of cytomegalovirus exposure and HLA in healthy donors. The table came from immunoSEQ multiplex PCR; TCRdb's copy has only in-frame clones and leaves some out. The sample records around 200,000 clones, over 60% being singletons. The sequenced sample was PBMCs. The origin of the receptors is a man between 25 and 39 years old in good health and CMV-seropositive. Each CDR3 is given with its conserved first and last residue. Fields, in order: CDR3 protein, CDR3 DNA, J gene, D gene, V gene, clone size. The D gene is left open where the match is weak. Some rows mark clone size as missing; the rest say once, few, many or name a class of expanded clone.

CDR3: CASSPYQGVSEKLFF
DNA: TGTGCCAGCAGCCCATATCAGGGGGTCTCTGAAAAACTGTTTTTT
J: TRBJ1-4
D: TRBD1
V: TRBV4-2
size: NA

CDR3: CASGSEKATEAFF
DNA: TGTGCTAGTGGTTCGGAGAAGGCCACTGAAGCTTTCTTT
J: TRBJ1-1
D: NA
V: TRBV12-5
size: few

CDR3: CASSLASPRGAGYTF
DNA: TGTGCCAGCAGCTTGGCCTCTCCTCGGGGGGCTGGCTACACCTTC
J: TRBJ1-2
D: NA
V: TRBV5-6
size: NA

CDR3: CASSLAGGYEQYF
DNA: TGTGCCAGCAGCTTAGCGGGGGGGTACGAGCAGTACTTC
J: TRBJ2-7
D: TRBD2
V: TRBV28
size: NA

CDR3: CASSQERNRVGTQYF
DNA: TGCGCCAGCAGCCAAGAGAGGAATCGGGTTGGGACCCAGTACTTC
J: TRBJ2-5
D: NA
V: TRBV4-1
size: NA

CDR3: CASSGDFSGNTIYF
DNA: TGTGCCAGCAGCGGGGACTTCTCTGGAAACACCATATATTTT
J: TRBJ1-3
D: NA
V: TRBV6-1
size: few

CDR3: CASSPNTGSSYGYTF
DNA: TGCGCCAGCAGCCCCAACACAGGGAGTAGCTATGGCTACACCTTC
J: TRBJ1-2
D: NA
V: TRBV5-1
size: NA

CDR3: CASLEQGNYGYTF
DNA: TGTGCCAGCCTAGAACAGGGAAACTATGGCTACACCTTC
J: TRBJ1-2
D: NA
V: TRBV18
size: NA

CDR3: CASSYSGTGAKSEQYF
DNA: TGTGCCAGCAGTTACTCCGGGACAGGGGCAAAATCCGAGCAGTACTTC
J: TRBJ2-7
D: TRBD1
V: TRBV6-6
size: NA

CDR3: CASSFDRDTGELFF
DNA: TGTGCCAGCAGCTTTGACAGGGACACCGGGGAGCTGTTTTTT
J: TRBJ2-2
D: TRBD1
V: TRBV11-1
size: NA

CDR3: CAWSLDRGVEQYF
DNA: TGTGCCTGGAGCCTTGACCGGGGGGTCGAGCAGTACTTC
J: TRBJ2-7
D: TRBD2
V: TRBV30
size: NA

CDR3: CASSLGTGGAGLLQETQYF
DNA: TGTGCCAGCAGCTTAGGGACAGGGGGCGCGGGACTACTCCAAGAGACCCAGTACTTC
J: TRBJ2-5
D: TRBD1
V: TRBV7-9
size: NA

CDR3: CASSDMQAQETQYF
DNA: TGTGCCAGCAGTGATATGCAGGCCCAAGAGACCCAGTACTTC
J: TRBJ2-5
D: NA
V: TRBV6-1
size: NA

CDR3: CASSLGQLAKNIQYF
DNA: TGCGCCAGCAGCTTGGGACAGCTAGCCAAAAACATTCAGTACTTC
J: TRBJ2-4
D: NA
V: TRBV5-1
size: NA

CDR3: CASSFSAAGGVYNEQFF
DNA: TGTGCCAGCAGCTTCTCGGCAGCGGGAGGGGTCTACAATGAGCAGTTCTTC
J: TRBJ2-1
D: TRBD2
V: TRBV7-2
size: NA

CDR3: CSASSGYGYTF
DNA: TGCAGTGCTAGTTCGGGGTATGGCTACACCTTC
J: TRBJ1-2
D: NA
V: TRBV20-1
size: few

CDR3: CAISGDRGNYGYTF
DNA: TGTGCCATCAGCGGGGACAGGGGGAACTATGGCTACACCTTC
J: TRBJ1-2
D: TRBD1
V: TRBV10-3
size: NA

CDR3: CASSISGQGGETQYF
DNA: TGTGCCAGTAGTATTTCAGGACAGGGAGGAGAGACCCAGTACTTC
J: TRBJ2-5
D: TRBD1
V: TRBV19
size: few

CDR3: CASSQGPFSYEQYF
DNA: TGTGCCAGCAGCCAGGGGCCATTCTCCTACGAGCAGTACTTC
J: TRBJ2-7
D: NA
V: TRBV2
size: NA

CDR3: CASAQTGNEAFF
DNA: TGTGCCAGCGCTCAGACGGGAAATGAAGCTTTCTTT
J: TRBJ1-1
D: NA
V: TRBV2
size: NA

CDR3: CASSVAGSSRPDTQYF
DNA: TGTGCCAGCAGCGTAGCCGGGAGTTCTCGGCCAGATACGCAGTATTTT
J: TRBJ2-3
D: NA
V: TRBV9
size: NA

CDR3: CASSRFRGVEETQYF
DNA: TGTGCCAGTAGTAGATTTCGGGGAGTTGAAGAGACCCAGTACTTC
J: TRBJ2-5
D: NA
V: TRBV19
size: NA

CDR3: CASSLFGQTNEKLFF
DNA: TGTGCCAGCAGCCTTTTCGGACAGACGAATGAAAAACTGTTTTTT
J: TRBJ1-4
D: NA
V: TRBV11-2
size: NA

CDR3: CASSLPGQGNSPLHF
DNA: TGCGCCAGCAGCCTCCCGGGACAGGGTAATTCACCCCTCCACTTT
J: TRBJ1-6
D: TRBD1
V: TRBV10-2
size: NA

CDR3: CSVRFIGTTSSGANVLTF
DNA: TGCAGCGTTAGGTTTATTGGGACAACTTCCTCTGGGGCCAACGTCCTGACTTTC
J: TRBJ2-6
D: NA
V: TRBV29-1
size: NA

CDR3: CASSYVGPLDTEAFF
DNA: TGTGCCAGCAGTTACGTGGGGCCCCTCGACACTGAAGCTTTCTTT
J: TRBJ1-1
D: NA
V: TRBV6-6
size: once

CDR3: CASSTWDSEGRETQYF
DNA: TGTGCCAGTAGTACCTGGGACAGCGAAGGTCGAGAGACCCAGTACTTC
J: TRBJ2-5
D: TRBD1
V: TRBV19
size: NA

CDR3: CASSLGGEVGGYTF
DNA: TGTGCCAGCAGCTTAGGGGGAGAGGTTGGTGGCTACACCTTC
J: TRBJ1-2
D: NA
V: TRBV7-2
size: once

CDR3: CASSADTVTGELFF
DNA: TGTGCCAGCAGTGCTGACACCGTCACCGGGGAGCTGTTTTTT
J: TRBJ2-2
D: NA
V: TRBV6-4
size: few

CDR3: CASSILGEGIQYF
DNA: TGTGCCAGCAGCATCCTAGGGGAGGGCATTCAGTACTTC
J: TRBJ2-4
D: TRBD2
V: TRBV5-6
size: few

CDR3: CASSTPRTGPSGANVLTF
DNA: TGTGCCAGCAGCACCCCCCGGACAGGTCCCTCTGGGGCCAACGTCCTGACTTTC
J: TRBJ2-6
D: TRBD1
V: TRBV5-4
size: NA

CDR3: CASSLGGQGRSYEQYF
DNA: TGTGCCAGCAGCTTAGGGGGACAGGGACGCTCCTACGAGCAGTACTTC
J: TRBJ2-7
D: TRBD1
V: TRBV5-4
size: NA

CDR3: CASSDDRGGGYTF
DNA: TGTGCCAGCAGTGACGACAGGGGTGGTGGCTACACCTTC
J: TRBJ1-2
D: TRBD1
V: TRBV2
size: NA

CDR3: CASSVRVSGELFF
DNA: TGTGCCAGCAGCGTACGAGTCTCCGGGGAGCTGTTTTTT
J: TRBJ2-2
D: NA
V: TRBV9
size: NA

CDR3: CASSQPASGSNTDTQYF
DNA: TGTGCCAGCAGCCAGCCAGCTAGCGGGAGCAACACAGATACGCAGTATTTT
J: TRBJ2-3
D: TRBD2
V: TRBV4-2
size: few

CDR3: CATSHSLPSTDTQYF
DNA: TGTGCCACCTCTCACTCCCTCCCTAGCACAGATACGCAGTATTTT
J: TRBJ2-3
D: NA
V: TRBV27
size: NA

CDR3: CASLDTANYGYTF
DNA: TGTGCCAGCCTTGACACTGCTAACTATGGCTACACCTTC
J: TRBJ1-2
D: NA
V: TRBV7-9
size: once

CDR3: CASRPQGLMSETQYF
DNA: TGCGCCAGCAGACCGCAGGGCCTAATGTCGGAGACCCAGTACTTC
J: TRBJ2-5
D: NA
V: TRBV5-1
size: NA

CDR3: CASSFRGQGSYNEQFF
DNA: TGTGCCAGCAGTTTCAGGGGACAGGGGTCCTACAATGAGCAGTTCTTC
J: TRBJ2-1
D: TRBD1
V: TRBV28
size: few

CDR3: CASSVSDSLGEQFF
DNA: TGTGCCAGCAGCGTTAGCGACTCCCTCGGAGAGCAGTTCTTC
J: TRBJ2-1
D: NA
V: TRBV9
size: NA

CDR3: CASERGGSGNTIYF
DNA: TGTGCCAGTGAGAGAGGGGGCTCTGGAAACACCATATATTTT
J: TRBJ1-3
D: NA
V: TRBV19
size: once